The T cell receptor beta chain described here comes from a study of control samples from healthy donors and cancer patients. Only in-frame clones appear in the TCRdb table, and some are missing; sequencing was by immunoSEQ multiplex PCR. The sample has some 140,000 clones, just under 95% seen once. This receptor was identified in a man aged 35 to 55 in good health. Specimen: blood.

CDR3 in amino acids: CASSHGGTSRRGTEAFF. The CDR3 DNA follows: TGTGCCAGCAGCCACGGAGGGACTTCCCGGAGGGGCACTGAAGCTTTCTTT. The rearrangement uses TRBV7-9 and TRBJ1-1; weak D call: TRBD1 (5 bases). The length of the CDR3 is 17 residues. Between the trimmed V and J ends, which lost 5 bases and 4 bases, there was a span of 23 bases. From germline, CDR1 is SEHNR and CDR2 FQNEAQ (reference sequence). The entire variable domain, with the rest obtained from reference TRBV7-9 and TRBJ1-1, is as follows: DTGVSQNPRHKITKRGQNVTFRCDPISEHNRLYWYRQTLGQGPEFLTYFQNEAQLEKSRLLSDRFSAERPKGSFSTLEIQRTEQGDSAMYLCASSHGGTSRRGTEAFFGQGTRLTVV.